A selection of T cell receptor beta chains follows, all from one sample in a study of cytomegalovirus exposure and HLA in healthy donors. The data were produced by immunoSEQ multiplex PCR, yet TCRdb's version contains in-frame clones alone and is incomplete. There are over 150,000 clones in the sample; around 75% occur only once, and roughly 1.9% lies in the top ten. Sequences were obtained from PBMCs. The receptors originated from a human donor in good health. Each CDR3 is given with its conserved first and last residue. The order of the fields is clone size, D gene, J gene, V gene, CDR3 protein, CDR3 DNA. The D gene is left open where the match is weak. Not every row has a clone size; where given, it reads once, few, many or a size class.

clone size: NA; D gene: TRBD1; J gene: TRBJ2-7; V gene: TRBV7-9; CDR3 protein: CASSGGTGGTYEQYF; CDR3 DNA: TGTGCCAGCAGCGGGGGGACAGGAGGGACCTACGAGCAGTACTTC
clone size: NA; D gene: NA; J gene: TRBJ1-6; V gene: TRBV9; CDR3 protein: CASSVDPGGLHSPLHF; CDR3 DNA: TGTGCCAGCAGCGTAGACCCTGGGGGGTTACATTCACCCCTCCACTTT
clone size: NA; D gene: NA; J gene: TRBJ1-3; V gene: TRBV12-5; CDR3 protein: CASGESSGNTIYF; CDR3 DNA: TGTGCTAGTGGTGAGAGCTCTGGAAACACCATATATTTT
clone size: NA; D gene: NA; J gene: TRBJ1-2; V gene: TRBV9; CDR3 protein: CASSVGGGNYGYTF; CDR3 DNA: TGTGCCAGCAGCGTAGGTGGAGGGAACTATGGCTACACCTTC
clone size: once; D gene: NA; J gene: TRBJ2-3; V gene: TRBV5-1; CDR3 protein: CASSLALEQGPRDTQYF; CDR3 DNA: TGCGCCAGCAGCTTGGCGCTTGAGCAGGGGCCTCGGGATACGCAGTATTTT
clone size: NA; D gene: TRBD2; J gene: TRBJ2-1; V gene: TRBV5-1; CDR3 protein: CASSLATSGGNEQFF; CDR3 DNA: TGCGCCAGCAGCTTGGCGACTAGCGGGGGGAATGAGCAGTTCTTC
clone size: NA; D gene: TRBD2; J gene: TRBJ2-3; V gene: TRBV7-9; CDR3 protein: CASTSGSTDTQYF; CDR3 DNA: TGTGCCAGTACTAGCGGGAGCACAGATACGCAGTATTTT
clone size: few; D gene: NA; J gene: TRBJ2-7; V gene: TRBV6-5; CDR3 protein: CASGRGGSAEQYF; CDR3 DNA: TGTGCCAGCGGAAGAGGGGGTTCGGCCGAGCAGTACTTC
clone size: NA; D gene: NA; J gene: TRBJ2-1; V gene: TRBV5-6; CDR3 protein: CASSSFNEQFF; CDR3 DNA: TGTGCCAGCAGCTCCTTCAATGAGCAGTTCTTC
clone size: NA; D gene: NA; J gene: TRBJ1-1; V gene: TRBV10-3; CDR3 protein: CAISAGDTEAFF; CDR3 DNA: TGTGCCATCAGTGCCGGGGACACTGAAGCTTTCTTT
clone size: NA; D gene: TRBD1; J gene: TRBJ2-2; V gene: TRBV19; CDR3 protein: CASSTNRGTGELFF; CDR3 DNA: TGTGCCAGTAGTACCAACAGGGGGACCGGGGAGCTGTTTTTT
clone size: NA; D gene: NA; J gene: TRBJ1-1; V gene: TRBV5-4; CDR3 protein: CASSAGGLNTEAFF; CDR3 DNA: TGTGCCAGCAGCGCGGGGGGGCTAAACACTGAAGCTTTCTTT
clone size: once; D gene: TRBD2; J gene: TRBJ2-5; V gene: TRBV5-1; CDR3 protein: CASSPGLAGQETQYF; CDR3 DNA: TGCGCCAGCAGCCCTGGACTAGCGGGGCAAGAGACCCAGTACTTC
clone size: NA; D gene: NA; J gene: TRBJ2-7; V gene: TRBV7-6; CDR3 protein: CASSRGFPYEQYF; CDR3 DNA: TGTGCCAGCAGCCGGGGATTTCCCTACGAGCAGTACTTC
clone size: few; D gene: TRBD2; J gene: TRBJ2-1; V gene: TRBV6-5; CDR3 protein: CASSYRDYPNNEQFF; CDR3 DNA: TGTGCCAGCAGTTACCGGGACTACCCCAACAATGAGCAGTTCTTC
clone size: NA; D gene: NA; J gene: TRBJ1-4; V gene: TRBV2; CDR3 protein: CASSEARGFNEKLFF; CDR3 DNA: TGTGCCAGCAGTGAAGCGAGAGGGTTTAATGAAAAACTGTTTTTT
clone size: NA; D gene: TRBD1; J gene: TRBJ2-1; V gene: TRBV27; CDR3 protein: CASSLSQGAYNEQFF; CDR3 DNA: TGTGCCAGCAGTTTAAGCCAGGGGGCGTACAATGAGCAGTTCTTC
clone size: NA; D gene: NA; J gene: TRBJ2-1; V gene: TRBV14; CDR3 protein: CASSPNLVGEQFF; CDR3 DNA: TGTGCCAGCAGCCCTAACTTAGTCGGTGAGCAGTTCTTC
clone size: NA; D gene: TRBD2; J gene: TRBJ2-5; V gene: TRBV7-2; CDR3 protein: CASSLGSGAGGGETQYF; CDR3 DNA: TGTGCCAGCAGCTTAGGATCCGGAGCGGGGGGTGGAGAGACCCAGTACTTC
clone size: NA; D gene: NA; J gene: TRBJ1-1; V gene: TRBV6-6; CDR3 protein: CASSYSAGASNTEAFF; CDR3 DNA: TGTGCCAGCAGTTACTCGGCCGGAGCCTCAAACACTGAAGCTTTCTTT
clone size: NA; D gene: NA; J gene: TRBJ1-6; V gene: TRBV5-6; CDR3 protein: CASSLASWESSYNSPLHF; CDR3 DNA: TGTGCCAGCAGCTTGGCCTCATGGGAGAGCTCCTATAATTCACCCCTCCACTTT
clone size: NA; D gene: TRBD1; J gene: TRBJ1-2; V gene: TRBV18; CDR3 protein: CASSPQGATGYGYTF; CDR3 DNA: TGTGCCAGCTCACCACAGGGGGCAACTGGCTATGGCTACACCTTC
clone size: many; D gene: NA; J gene: TRBJ1-6; V gene: TRBV6-6; CDR3 protein: CASLGGATYNSPLHF; CDR3 DNA: TGTGCCAGTTTGGGAGGGGCGACCTATAATTCACCCCTCCACTTT
clone size: NA; D gene: TRBD2; J gene: TRBJ2-7; V gene: TRBV7-3; CDR3 protein: CASSFAGGPSYEQYF; CDR3 DNA: TGTGCCAGCAGCTTTGCGGGGGGCCCCTCCTACGAGCAGTACTTC
clone size: NA; D gene: NA; J gene: TRBJ1-1; V gene: TRBV11-3; CDR3 protein: CASQPGELNTEAFF; CDR3 DNA: TGTGCCAGCCAGCCTGGGGAGCTGAACACTGAAGCTTTCTTT
clone size: NA; D gene: NA; J gene: TRBJ1-2; V gene: TRBV19; CDR3 protein: CASSRTATNYGYTF; CDR3 DNA: TGTGCCAGTAGTAGGACAGCGACTAACTATGGCTACACCTTC
clone size: NA; D gene: TRBD1; J gene: TRBJ2-3; V gene: TRBV6-6; CDR3 protein: CASRPYEGAHTDTQYF; CDR3 DNA: TGTGCCAGCAGACCCTACGAGGGGGCGCACACAGATACGCAGTATTTT